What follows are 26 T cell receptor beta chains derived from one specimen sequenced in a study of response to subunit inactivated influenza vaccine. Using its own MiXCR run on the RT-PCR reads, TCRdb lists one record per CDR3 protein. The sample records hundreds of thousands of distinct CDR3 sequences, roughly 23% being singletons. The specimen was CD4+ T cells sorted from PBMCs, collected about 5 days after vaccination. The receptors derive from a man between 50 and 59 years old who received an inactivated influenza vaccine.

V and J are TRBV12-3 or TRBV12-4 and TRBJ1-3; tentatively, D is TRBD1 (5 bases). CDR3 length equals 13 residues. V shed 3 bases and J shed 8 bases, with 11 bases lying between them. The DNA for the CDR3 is TGTGCCAGCAGTTTTGGGGGAAGAGACACCATATATTTT. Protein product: CASSFGGRDTIYF.

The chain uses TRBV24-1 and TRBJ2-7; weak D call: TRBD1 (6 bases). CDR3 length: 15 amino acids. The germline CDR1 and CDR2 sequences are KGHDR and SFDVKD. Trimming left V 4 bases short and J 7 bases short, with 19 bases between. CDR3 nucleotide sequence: TGTGCCACCAGTGAAACGACAGGTTCGGGGAAGGAGCAGTACTTC. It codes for CATSETTGSGKEQYF.

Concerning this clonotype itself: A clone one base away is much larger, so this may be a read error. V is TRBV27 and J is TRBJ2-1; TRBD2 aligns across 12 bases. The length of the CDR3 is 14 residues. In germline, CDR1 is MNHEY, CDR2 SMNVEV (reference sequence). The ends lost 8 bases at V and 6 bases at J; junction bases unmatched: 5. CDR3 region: CASCRLAGVNEQFF. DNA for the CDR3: TGTGCCAGCTGTCGACTAGCGGGGGTCAATGAGCAGTTCTTC.

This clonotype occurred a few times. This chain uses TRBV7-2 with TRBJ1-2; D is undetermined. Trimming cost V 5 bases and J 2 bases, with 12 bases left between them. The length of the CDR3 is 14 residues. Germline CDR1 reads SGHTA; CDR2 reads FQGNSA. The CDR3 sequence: CASSPGSGNYGYTF. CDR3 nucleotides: TGTGCCAGCAGCCCCGGATCTGGCAACTATGGCTACACCTTC.

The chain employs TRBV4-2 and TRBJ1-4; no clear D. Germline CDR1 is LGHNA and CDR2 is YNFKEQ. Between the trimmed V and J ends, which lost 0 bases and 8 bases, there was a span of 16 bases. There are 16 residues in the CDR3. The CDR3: CASSQDPTQLGEKLFF. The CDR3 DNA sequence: TGTGCCAGCAGCCAAGATCCGACCCAACTGGGGGAAAAACTGTTTTTT.

The CDR3 spells CASSEQLTGGDTQYF. The CDR3 bases are TGTGCCAGCAGTGAACAGTTGACAGGGGGCGATACGCAGTATTTT. This chain connects TRBV25-1 to TRBJ2-3, with 10 bases matching TRBD1. Per the germline V gene, CDR1 is MGHDK and CDR2 is SYGVNS. Trimming at V came to 2 bases and at J to 6 bases, leaving 5 bases not matched to a gene. The CDR3 extends over 15 amino acids.

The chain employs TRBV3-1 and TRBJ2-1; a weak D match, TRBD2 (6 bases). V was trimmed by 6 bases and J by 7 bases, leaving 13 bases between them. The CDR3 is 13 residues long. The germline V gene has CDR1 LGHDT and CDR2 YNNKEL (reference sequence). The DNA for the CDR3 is TGTGCCAGCAGTCGTGGCCGGGGGAATGAGCAGTTCTTC. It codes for CASSRGRGNEQFF.

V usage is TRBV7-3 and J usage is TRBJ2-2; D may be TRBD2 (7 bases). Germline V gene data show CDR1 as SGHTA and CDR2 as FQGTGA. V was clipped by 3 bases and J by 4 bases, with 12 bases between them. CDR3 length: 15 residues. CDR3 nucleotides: TGTGCCAGCAGCTTGGGAGGGGGGGTCACCGGGGAGCTGTTTTTT. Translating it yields CASSLGGGVTGELFF.

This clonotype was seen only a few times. DNA of the CDR3: TGTGCCAGCAGCCAAGATGAGCTAGTGTTGGTTGCTGAGCAGTTCTTC. Amino acid sequence: CASSQDELVLVAEQFF. V is TRBV14 and J is TRBJ2-1, with no clear D. The V end was cut by 0 bases, the J end by 9 bases, with 18 bases between. There are 16 residues in the CDR3. From germline, CDR1 is SGHDN and CDR2 FVKESK.

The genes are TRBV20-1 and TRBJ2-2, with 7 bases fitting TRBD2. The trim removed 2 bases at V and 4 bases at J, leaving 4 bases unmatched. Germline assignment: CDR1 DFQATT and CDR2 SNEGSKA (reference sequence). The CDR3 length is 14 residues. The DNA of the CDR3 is TGCAGTGCTAGAAAGGCTAGCGGCACCGGGGAGCTGTTTTTT. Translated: CSARKASGTGELFF.

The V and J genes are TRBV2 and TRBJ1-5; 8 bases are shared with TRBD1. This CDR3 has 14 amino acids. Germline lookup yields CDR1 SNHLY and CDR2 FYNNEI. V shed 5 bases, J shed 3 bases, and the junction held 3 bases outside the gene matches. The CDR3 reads CASSSDRVNQPQHF. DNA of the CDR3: TGTGCCAGCAGTTCGGACAGGGTCAATCAGCCCCAGCATTTT.

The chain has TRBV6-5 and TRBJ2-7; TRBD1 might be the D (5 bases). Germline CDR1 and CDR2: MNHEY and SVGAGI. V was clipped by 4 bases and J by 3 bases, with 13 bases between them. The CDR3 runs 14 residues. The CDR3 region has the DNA TGTGCCAGCAGTTCGTCAGGGTACCGCTACGAGCAGTACTTC. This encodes CASSSSGYRYEQYF.

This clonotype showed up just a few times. The CDR3 loop reads CSASHGGTGELFF. The CDR3 DNA sequence: TGCAGTGCTTCCCACGGGGGGACCGGGGAGCTGTTTTTT. The rearrangement joins TRBV20-1 to TRBJ2-2; TRBD2 aligns across 7 bases. The germline gives CDR1 DFQATT, CDR2 SNEGSKA (reference sequence). The CDR3 runs 13 residues. V lost 5 bases to trimming and J lost 5 bases; unmatched junction nucleotides: 5.

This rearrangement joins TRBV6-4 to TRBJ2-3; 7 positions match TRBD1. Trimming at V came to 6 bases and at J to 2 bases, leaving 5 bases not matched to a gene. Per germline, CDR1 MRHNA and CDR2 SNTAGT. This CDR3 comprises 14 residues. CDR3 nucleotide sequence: TGTGCCAGCAGCGAGGGACAGCTCACAGATACGCAGTATTTT. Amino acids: CASSEGQLTDTQYF.

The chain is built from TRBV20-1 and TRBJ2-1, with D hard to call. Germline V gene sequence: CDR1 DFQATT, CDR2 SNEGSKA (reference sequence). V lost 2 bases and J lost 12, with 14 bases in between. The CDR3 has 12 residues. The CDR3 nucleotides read TGCAGTGCTAGACTATGGGAATATTTGCAGTTCTTC. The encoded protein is CSARLWEYLQFF.

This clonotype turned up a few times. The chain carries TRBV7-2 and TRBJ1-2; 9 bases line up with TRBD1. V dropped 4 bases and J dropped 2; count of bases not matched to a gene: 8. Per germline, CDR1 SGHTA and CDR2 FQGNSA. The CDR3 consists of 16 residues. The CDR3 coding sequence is TGTGCCAGCAGCTCAGGCGGGACAGGGAGAAACTATGGCTACACCTTC. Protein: CASSSGGTGRNYGYTF.

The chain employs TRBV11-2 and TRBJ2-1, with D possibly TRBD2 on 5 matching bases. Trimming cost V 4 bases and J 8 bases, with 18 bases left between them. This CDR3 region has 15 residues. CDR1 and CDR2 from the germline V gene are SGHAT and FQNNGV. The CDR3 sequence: CASSSPVRGRDEQFF. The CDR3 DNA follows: TGTGCCAGCAGCTCCCCGGTACGGGGTCGGGATGAGCAGTTCTTC.

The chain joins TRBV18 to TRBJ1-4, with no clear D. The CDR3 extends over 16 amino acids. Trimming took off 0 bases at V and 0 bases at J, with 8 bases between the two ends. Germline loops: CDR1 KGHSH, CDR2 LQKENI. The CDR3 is CASSPPNTATNEKLFF. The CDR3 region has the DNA TGTGCCAGCTCACCACCCAACACCGCAACTAATGAAAAACTGTTTTTT.

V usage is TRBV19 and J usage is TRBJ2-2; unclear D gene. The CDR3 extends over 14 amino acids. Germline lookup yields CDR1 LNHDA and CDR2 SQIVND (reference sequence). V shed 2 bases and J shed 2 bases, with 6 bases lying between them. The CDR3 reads CASSISLNTGELFF. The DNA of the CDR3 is TGTGCCAGTAGTATATCTCTCAACACCGGGGAGCTGTTTTTT.

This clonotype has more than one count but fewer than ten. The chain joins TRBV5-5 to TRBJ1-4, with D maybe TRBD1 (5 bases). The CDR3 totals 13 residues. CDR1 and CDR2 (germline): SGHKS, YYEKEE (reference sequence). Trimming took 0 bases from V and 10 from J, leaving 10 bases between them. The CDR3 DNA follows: TGTGCCAGCAGCTTGGAAGGGGCGGGAAAACTGTTTTTT. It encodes CASSLEGAGKLFF.

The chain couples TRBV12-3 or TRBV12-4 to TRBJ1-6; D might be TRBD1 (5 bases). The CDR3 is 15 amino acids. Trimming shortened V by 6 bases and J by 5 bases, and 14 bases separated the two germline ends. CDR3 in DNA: TGTGCCAGCAGGTCACAGGTCATCCATAATTCACCCCTCCACTTT. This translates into CASRSQVIHNSPLHF.

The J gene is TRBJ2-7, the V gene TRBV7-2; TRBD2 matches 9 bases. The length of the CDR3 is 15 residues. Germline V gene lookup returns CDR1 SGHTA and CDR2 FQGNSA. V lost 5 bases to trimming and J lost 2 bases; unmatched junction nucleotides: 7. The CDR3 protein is CASSRSGGWAYEQYF. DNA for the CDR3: TGTGCCAGCAGCCGTAGCGGGGGATGGGCCTACGAGCAGTACTTC.

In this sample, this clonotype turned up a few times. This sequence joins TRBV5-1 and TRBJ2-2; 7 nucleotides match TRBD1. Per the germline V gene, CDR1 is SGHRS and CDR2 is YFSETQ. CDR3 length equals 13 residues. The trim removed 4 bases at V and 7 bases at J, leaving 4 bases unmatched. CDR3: CASSQGDVGELFF. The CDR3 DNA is TGCGCCAGCAGCCAGGGGGACGTCGGGGAGCTGTTTTTT. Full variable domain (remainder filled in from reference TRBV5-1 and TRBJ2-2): KAGVTQTPRYLIKTRGQQVTLSCSPISGHRSVSWYQQTPGQGLQFLFEYFSETQRNKGNFPGRFSGRQFSNSRSEMNVSTLELGDSALYLCASSQGDVGELFFGEGSRLTVL.

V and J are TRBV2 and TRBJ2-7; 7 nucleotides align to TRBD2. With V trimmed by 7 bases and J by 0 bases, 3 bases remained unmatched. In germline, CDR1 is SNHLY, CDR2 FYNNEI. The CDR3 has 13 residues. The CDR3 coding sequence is TGTGCCAGCATGCGGACTAGCTCCTACGAGCAGTACTTC. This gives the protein CASMRTSSYEQYF.

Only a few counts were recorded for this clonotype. Here the CDR3 reads CSARDQQGPSTDTQYF. CDR3 DNA: TGCAGTGCTAGAGATCAACAGGGACCTAGCACAGATACGCAGTATTTT. This chain connects TRBV20-1 to TRBJ2-3; tentatively, D is TRBD1 (6 bases). There are 16 residues in the CDR3. Per the germline V gene, CDR1 is DFQATT and CDR2 is SNEGSKA (reference sequence). The V gene lost 0 bases and the J gene lost 0 bases, with 13 bases spanning the gap.

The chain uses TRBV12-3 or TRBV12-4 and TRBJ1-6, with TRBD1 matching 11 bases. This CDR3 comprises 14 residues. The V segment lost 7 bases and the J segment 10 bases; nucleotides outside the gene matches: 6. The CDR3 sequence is CASTRTGGLSPLHF. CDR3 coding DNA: TGTGCCAGCACCAGGACAGGGGGCTTATCACCCCTCCACTTT.